Below, 13 T cell receptor beta chains from the same sample are listed, as sequenced in a study of graft-versus-host responses after intestinal transplantation. Assay: immunoSEQ multiplex PCR; the TCRdb copy retains only in-frame clones and omits some. The sample carries some 44,000 clones, about 95% recorded once. The sample in question was PBMCs, obtained about 11 months after intestinal transplant. The receptors derive from a human patient who received an intestinal transplant, so some T cells may come from the graft donor.

The rearrangement links TRBV5-6 to TRBJ1-5; D remains ambiguous. Trimming shortened V by 0 bases and J by 3 bases, and 10 bases separated the two germline ends. The CDR3 has 15 amino acids. Germline CDR1 and CDR2: SGHDT and YYEEEE. CDR3 amino acids: CASSLGQAVNQPQHF. The CDR3, as DNA: TGTGCCAGCAGCTTGGGTCAGGCGGTCAATCAGCCCCAGCATTTT.

The rearrangement uses TRBV7-9 and TRBJ2-2, with 12 bases fitting TRBD2. Looked up from germline, CDR1 is SEHNR and CDR2 is FQNEAQ (reference sequence). J was trimmed by 4 bases and V by 6 bases; bases with no gene match: 3. This CDR3 is 15 amino acids long. CDR3: CASRVTSGSTGELFF. CDR3 DNA: TGTGCCAGCAGGGTGACTAGCGGGAGCACCGGGGAGCTGTTTTTT.

The chain links TRBV30 to TRBJ2-1; a possible D gene is TRBD2 (5 bases). CDR1 and CDR2 from the germline V gene are GTSNPN and SVGIG (reference sequence). The CDR3 spans 14 residues. Trimming removed 4 bases from V and 0 bases from J, with 10 bases in between. The CDR3 sequence: CAWNRGTSYNEQFF. The CDR3 DNA sequence: TGTGCCTGGAACCGGGGTACCTCCTACAATGAGCAGTTCTTC.

V gene TRBV5-1 combines with J gene TRBJ2-1; a possible D gene is TRBD1 (5 bases). The CDR3 covers 14 residues. Germline values: CDR1 SGHRS, CDR2 YFSETQ. Trimming pared 2 bases from V and 4 bases from J, leaving 10 bases between. CDR3 coding DNA: TGCGCCAGCAGCTTCCAACGACAGTACAATGAGCAGTTCTTC. It yields the protein CASSFQRQYNEQFF. Complete variable domain (other parts from reference TRBV5-1 and TRBJ2-1): KAGVTQTPRYLIKTRGQQVTLSCSPISGHRSVSWYQQTPGQGLQFLFEYFSETQRNKGNFPGRFSGRQFSNSRSEMNVSTLELGDSALYLCASSFQRQYNEQFFGPGTRLTVL.

V gene TRBV2 combines with J gene TRBJ2-5; 11 positions match TRBD2. The germline V gene encodes CDR1 SNHLY and CDR2 FYNNEI. V trimming: 6 bases; J trimming: 4 bases; junction bases outside the gene matches: 10. The CDR3 contains 16 residues. The CDR3 region is CASSHTTSGGRETQYF. CDR3 nucleotide sequence: TGTGCCAGCAGCCACACCACTAGCGGGGGAAGAGAGACCCAGTACTTC.

The chain is built from TRBV2 and TRBJ1-2; a possible D gene is TRBD1 (6 bases). The CDR3 spans 16 residues. The germline CDR1 and CDR2 sequences are SNHLY and FYNNEI. Trimming pared 7 bases from V and 4 bases from J, leaving 22 bases between. The CDR3 sequence: CASTGTRPERGYGYTF. CDR3 DNA: TGTGCCAGCACCGGGACAAGGCCCGAAAGGGGCTATGGCTACACCTTC.

This chain links TRBV11-2 with TRBJ2-7; weak D call: TRBD1 (5 bases). The CDR3 runs to 14 residues. V shed 0 bases and J shed 1 base, with 7 bases lying between them. Germline values: CDR1 SGHAT, CDR2 FQNNGV. In DNA form, the CDR3 reads TGTGCCAGCAGCTTAGATCAGGGATCCTACGAGCAGTACTTC. Translation gives CASSLDQGSYEQYF.

V usage is TRBV9 and J usage is TRBJ2-2; 7 bases are shared with TRBD1. The germline CDR1 and CDR2 sequences are SGDLS and YYNGEE. Trimming cost V 4 bases and J 9 bases; bases outside gene matches: 15. The CDR3 is 16 residues long. CDR3 in amino acids: CASSPTGTALIRELFF. The DNA for the CDR3 is TGTGCCAGCAGCCCGACCGGGACAGCTCTCATAAGGGAGCTGTTTTTT.

This clone was counted once. The chain combines TRBV4-3 with TRBJ1-6, with 9 bases that match TRBD1. The junction had 5 bases not matched to a gene; V was cut back by 3 bases and J by 5 bases. CDR1 is LGHNA, CDR2 YSLEER, per germline. This CDR3 is 16 amino acids long. DNA of the CDR3: TGCGCCAGCAGCCAGATACAGGGGGCTGATAATTCACCCCTCCACTTT. Its protein is CASSQIQGADNSPLHF.

This sequence joins TRBV18 and TRBJ2-3; D gene uncertain. Germline CDR1 reads KGHSH; CDR2 reads LQKENI. V dropped 1 base and J dropped 4 bases, with 9 bases sitting between them. This CDR3 region has 14 residues. This CDR3 is CASSPQGPPDTQYF. For the CDR3, the DNA is TGTGCCAGCTCACCACAGGGTCCCCCAGATACGCAGTATTTT.

The rearrangement joins TRBV28 to TRBJ2-5; 8 nucleotides align to TRBD2. The V and J ends lost 6 bases and 3 bases, in that order; junction bases with no gene match: 3. CDR1 MDHEN and CDR2 SYDVKM come from the germline V gene. The CDR3 spans 13 residues. CDR3 bases: TGTGCCAGCAGAAATAGCGGGAAAGAGACCCAGTACTTC. Protein product: CASRNSGKETQYF.

The gene calls are TRBV18 and TRBJ1-4, with D tentatively TRBD1 (5 bases). This CDR3 contains 13 residues. CDR1 is KGHSH, CDR2 LQKENI, per germline. The V end lost 6 bases, the J end lost 6 bases, and 11 bases lay between the germline ends. CDR3 sequence reads: CASSRGTDEKLFF. CDR3 coding DNA: TGTGCCAGCTCGCGCGGGACGGATGAAAAACTGTTTTTT.

The V call is TRBV7-2, the J call TRBJ2-7; 7 positions match TRBD1. The germline CDR1 and CDR2 sequences are SGHTA and FQGNSA. The J segment lost 3 bases and the V segment lost 6 bases, leaving 8 bases of the junction unmatched. This CDR3 is 14 amino acids long. As DNA, the CDR3 is TGTGCCAGCAGTCTTACAGGGGCCGACTACGAGCAGTACTTC. Translation: CASSLTGADYEQYF.